The rows below give T cell receptor beta chains drawn from one sample of a study of blood T cells in healthy people across ages. MiXCR, run by TCRdb on the 5' RACE reads, gives a single entry per CDR3 protein. This sample has about 1,400,000 distinct CDR3 sequences, with around 59% found just once. Sequences were obtained from blood. These TCRs come from a man between 18 and 29 years old in good health. CDR3s include the opening cysteine and the closing phenylalanine or tryptophan. D genes are given only for firm matches. Clone size is given for some rows only: seen once, a few or many times, or a class if the clone is expanded.

CDR3: CSATRSWDRGVSSDEQFF
DNA: TGCAGTGCCACAAGATCTTGGGACAGGGGAGTGTCTAGTGATGAGCAGTTCTTC
J: TRBJ2-1
size: NA
V: TRBV20-1
D: TRBD1

CDR3: CAIKGMSSGANVLTF
DNA: TGTGCCATCAAAGGGATGTCCTCTGGGGCCAACGTCCTGACTTTC
J: TRBJ2-6
size: NA
V: TRBV10-3
D: NA

CDR3: CASSDPASGKDEQYF
DNA: TGTGCCAGCAGCGACCCGGCCTCTGGAAAGGACGAGCAGTACTTC
J: TRBJ2-7
size: NA
V: TRBV7-9
D: NA

CDR3: CASSKAHGGVETNEKLFF
DNA: TGTGCCAGCAGCAAAGCGCACGGGGGGGTGGAAACTAATGAAAAACTGTTTTTT
J: TRBJ1-4
size: NA
V: TRBV21-1
D: NA

CDR3: CASGLANSGSTDTQYF
DNA: TGTGCTAGTGGTTTGGCCAATAGCGGGAGTACAGATACGCAGTATTTT
J: TRBJ2-3
size: NA
V: TRBV12-5
D: TRBD2

CDR3: CGVEGQQETQYF
DNA: TGCGGCGTTGAAGGTCAGCAAGAGACCCAGTACTTC
J: TRBJ2-5
size: NA
V: TRBV29-1
D: NA

CDR3: CASSSYTLGSYEQYF
DNA: TGTGCCAGCAGCTCCTATACGTTAGGGTCCTACGAGCAGTACTTC
J: TRBJ2-7
size: NA
V: TRBV7-2
D: NA

CDR3: CASSSRGLAGAPYEQYF
DNA: TGTGCCAGCAGTTCGCGAGGACTAGCGGGAGCACCCTACGAGCAGTACTTC
J: TRBJ2-7
size: once
V: TRBV6-2/TRBV6-3
D: TRBD2

CDR3: CASSSGTGTEQYF
DNA: TGTGCCAGCAGCAGTGGGACAGGGACCGAGCAGTACTTC
J: TRBJ2-7
size: NA
V: TRBV7-9
D: TRBD1

CDR3: CASSDPRGGSNQPQHF
DNA: TGTGCCAGCAGTGACCCCAGAGGGGGTAGCAATCAGCCCCAGCATTTT
J: TRBJ1-5
size: NA
V: TRBV6-1
D: NA

CDR3: CSARDPQGASGYTF
DNA: TGCAGTGCTAGAGATCCTCAGGGGGCAAGTGGCTACACCTTC
J: TRBJ1-2
size: NA
V: TRBV20-1
D: TRBD1

CDR3: CASSLIAGDSDTQYF
DNA: TGTGCCAGCAGTTTAATAGCGGGAGACTCAGATACGCAGTATTTT
J: TRBJ2-3
size: NA
V: TRBV27
D: TRBD2